This TCR beta chain derives from a study of T cells in Graves' hyperthyroidism and ophthalmopathy. Study at large: Staff took peripheral blood when the initial diagnosis was made, before any treatment began. Findings and caveats of the study: Most thyroid clonotypes expanded above 0.001 were also detected in blood. Stable hyperthyroidism and ophthalmopathy were separated using 13 V-J signatures.

Amplification yielded TCR beta CDR3 regions, with RNA transcripts as the source. TCR CDR3 underwent first-round RT-PCR with the HTBI primer set. TCRdb itself ran the multiplex PCR reads through MiXCR, one entry per CDR3 protein. Of a few hundred thousand distinct CDR3 sequences in the sample, around 21% were seen once. Per germline, CDR1 MDHEN and CDR2 SYDVKM. V dropped 5 bases and J dropped 3; count of bases not matched to a gene: 6. The CDR3 covers 14 residues. Researchers defined stable Graves' hyperthyroidism as no ophthalmopathy progression within 18 months. This clonotype showed up many times. Antigen specificity is unknown.

The chain combines TRBV28 with TRBJ1-1; 7 nucleotides line up with TRBD1. Sequencing used blood. The sequence was obtained from a man aged 18 to 35 with Graves' hyperthyroidism. The CDR3 sequence: CASSRLGQYTEAFF. The CDR3 DNA reads as TGTGCCAGCAGTCGGTTGGGACAGTACACTGAAGCTTTCTTT.